The clone carrying this T cell receptor (beta chain) was counted ten times or more. The data were produced by immunoSEQ multiplex PCR, yet TCRdb's version contains in-frame clones alone and is incomplete. The table has 1,100,000 or so clones, about 84% seen once. The data were obtained in a study of shared clonotypes between healthy human individuals. This CDR3 has 18 amino acids. V gave up 5 bases and J gave up 4 bases; unmatched junction bases: 14. Germline CDR1 and CDR2: MNHEY and SMNVEV (reference sequence). What was sequenced was memory CD4+ T cells from PBMCs. Subset reported: CD45RA-negative fraction. The origin of this receptor is a man aged 18 to 35 in good health. Some clones in this sample may be carry-over from other donors' samples. This chain joins TRBV27 and TRBJ2-1; TRBD2 aligns across 10 bases. The DNA for the CDR3 is TGTGCCAGCAGTCTCCAGAGCGGGAGGGAAGTGGGATACAATGAGCAGTTCTTC. It codes for CASSLQSGREVGYNEQFF.